The rows below give T cell receptor beta chains drawn from one sample of a study of control samples from healthy donors and cancer patients. The repertoire was sequenced with immunoSEQ multiplex PCR; TCRdb's copy has only in-frame clones and lacks some. The sample holds 60,000 to 100,000 clones, around 91% seen once. Sequencing was done on a sample of blood. The origin of the receptors is a man aged 45 to 65 in good health. Both conserved end residues are part of each CDR3. Each record gives: D gene, clone size, V gene, J gene, CDR3 DNA, CDR3 protein. A D gene is named only where the DNA matches it firmly. Only some rows state a clone size, as once, few, many or a class for expanded clones.

D: .
size: .
V: TRBV9
J: TRBJ1-1
DNA: TGTGCCAGCAGTTTCGTTCAGGGGAAAGCTTTCTTT
CDR3: CASSFVQGKAFF

D: TRBD1
size: .
V: TRBV5-1
J: TRBJ1-1
DNA: TGCGCCAGCAGCCCGAGGACAGGGTATTCTCCGAACACTGAAGCTTTCTTT
CDR3: CASSPRTGYSPNTEAFF

D: .
size: .
V: TRBV11-2
J: TRBJ1-4
DNA: TGTGCCAGCAGCCCTGCGGGGATCTTTAATGAAAAACTGTTTTTT
CDR3: CASSPAGIFNEKLFF

D: TRBD2
size: .
V: TRBV3-1/TRBV3-2
J: TRBJ2-5
DNA: TGTGCCACCAACTCCGGGACTAGCGGAGAGACCCAGTACTTC
CDR3: CATNSGTSGETQYF

D: .
size: .
V: TRBV4-1
J: TRBJ1-1
DNA: TGCGCCAGCAGCGGTCTTACAGGTGGAGGGACTGAAGCTTTCTTT
CDR3: CASSGLTGGGTEAFF

D: .
size: .
V: TRBV27
J: TRBJ2-7
DNA: TGTGCCAGCAGTTTCTCAATTGGGACGGTATCCTACGAGCAGTACTTC
CDR3: CASSFSIGTVSYEQYF

D: .
size: .
V: TRBV5-1
J: TRBJ2-7
DNA: TGCGCCAGCAGCTCAGACAGGGCGGGGGGCTCCTACGAGCAGTACTTC
CDR3: CASSSDRAGGSYEQYF

D: TRBD2
size: .
V: TRBV3-1/TRBV3-2
J: TRBJ2-1
DNA: TGTGCCAGCAGCCAAGGGCTAGCGGGTGAGCAGTTCTTC
CDR3: CASSQGLAGEQFF

D: .
size: .
V: TRBV27
J: TRBJ1-4
DNA: TGTGCCAGCAGTTCCGGGGGGGAATATGAAAAACTGTTTTTT
CDR3: CASSSGGEYEKLFF

D: .
size: .
V: TRBV5-1
J: TRBJ2-2
DNA: TGCGCCAGCAGCTTGAGGGATCCGGGGACCGGGGAGCTGTTTTTT
CDR3: CASSLRDPGTGELFF

D: .
size: .
V: TRBV4-2
J: TRBJ1-2
DNA: TGTGCCAGCAGCCAGGTGGGGCAGGGGAACTATGGCTACACCTTC
CDR3: CASSQVGQGNYGYTF

D: .
size: once
V: TRBV7-8
J: TRBJ1-2
DNA: TGTGCCAGCAGCTTAGTGCGAAGGGGCTCCTATGGCTACACCTTC
CDR3: CASSLVRRGSYGYTF

D: TRBD1
size: .
V: TRBV4-3
J: TRBJ1-2
DNA: TGCGCCAGCAGCCAAGATATCGGGACAGGGGACTCCGATGGCTACACCTTC
CDR3: CASSQDIGTGDSDGYTF